This record looks at one T cell receptor beta chain sequence and its context. It has no known antigen specificity. Base quality data are lacking; no much larger clone is found one base away. The data originate from a study of technical replicates of blood from a handful of donors (dated by TCRdb to the late 2010s). Preparation of the library involved the immunoSEQ multiplex PCR assay. TCRdb limited this immuneACCESS table to in-frame rearrangements with V and J called. A share of clones is missing; checked studies link under half to unresolved V genes, and the rest is unexplained. For this sample there are tens of thousands of clones; 85% to 95% appear just once. 0.37% of the sample goes to the ten largest clones. From V the trimming removes 4 bases and from J it removes 6 bases, while the gene matches leave 4 bases of the junction unaccounted for. The cysteine opens and the phenylalanine closes a CDR3 of 13 amino acids. CDR3 DNA is the only sequence kept; it has 39 bases, read in frame from the first base. The germline V gene provides CDR1 LGHNA and CDR2 YSLEER.

Sequenced input: T cells isolated from PBMCs. The V gene is TRBV4-3 and the J gene is TRBJ2-3; 7 bases in the junction line up with TRBD1. The TCR was taken from a human donor in good health. The CDR3 region reads CASSPRGSDTQYF. The DNA sequence is as follows: TGCGCCAGCAGCCCCAGGGGGAGTGATACGCAGTATTTT.